This T cell receptor beta chain is from a study of Tregs in tolerant kidney transplant recipients. Notes on the study in general: Biological reproducibility was not directly addressed, but technical replication error appeared minimal. Findings come from small patient numbers and require larger validation.

Clones were read by immunoSEQ multiplex PCR, and TCRdb kept only the in-frame ones, dropping some. Among 92,000 or so clones listed, around nine tenths were seen once. Thawed PBMCs were FACS-sorted into unstimulated CD4+CD25+CD127- regulatory T cells, CD4+CD25- non-regulatory cells, CD4 and CD8 cells. As to this clone: Its antigen is unidentified.

Germline-derived CDR1 and CDR2 are SGDLS and YYNGEE. CDR3 length: 11 amino acids. The sequenced sample consisted of CD8+ T cells from blood. The genes are TRBV9 and TRBJ1-1, with D maybe TRBD1 (6 bases). This sequence was found in a human donor in good health. The CDR3: CASGGGTEAFF. For the CDR3, the DNA is TGTGCGAGTGGGGGCGGCACTGAAGCTTTCTTT.